A selection of T cell receptor beta chains follows, all from one sample in a study of blood T cell repertoires in COVID-19. Using immunoSEQ multiplex PCR, the repertoire was profiled, and TCRdb retains in-frame clones only, with some absent. Here the sample spans 400,000 to 500,000 clones, over 75% being singletons. The material sequenced was PBMCs or T cells enriched from blood (not recorded which). These receptors were collected from a woman younger than 30 who had been exposed to COVID-19. The CDR3 runs from the conserved cysteine through the conserved F or W. Each record gives: V gene, D gene, J gene, clone size, CDR3 length, CDR3 protein, CDR3 DNA. D genes are given only for firm matches. Only part of the rows carry a size: once, few, many, or a class if the clone is expanded.

v_gene: TRBV27
d_gene: NA
j_gene: TRBJ2-1
abundance: NA
len: 16
CDR3aa: CASSLSGSGSYNEQFF
CDR3nt: TGTGCCAGCAGTTTATCGGGCAGTGGCTCCTACAATGAGCAGTTCTTC

v_gene: TRBV10-1
d_gene: NA
j_gene: TRBJ1-3
abundance: NA
len: 17
CDR3aa: CASSEKPGKMTGNTIYF
CDR3nt: TGCGCCAGCAGTGAGAAACCAGGGAAGATGACTGGAAACACCATATATTTT

v_gene: TRBV6-5
d_gene: TRBD1
j_gene: TRBJ1-4
abundance: NA
len: 15
CDR3aa: CASRGTGAANEKLFF
CDR3nt: TGTGCCAGCAGGGGGACAGGGGCGGCTAATGAAAAACTGTTTTTT

v_gene: TRBV28
d_gene: TRBD2
j_gene: TRBJ2-7
abundance: few
len: 15
CDR3aa: CASSLDLAAVYEQYF
CDR3nt: TGTGCCAGCAGTTTAGATCTAGCGGCGGTGTACGAGCAGTACTTC

v_gene: TRBV11-3
d_gene: TRBD1
j_gene: TRBJ2-1
abundance: once
len: 14
CDR3aa: CASSLVGQGGEQFF
CDR3nt: TGTGCCAGCAGCTTAGTCGGACAGGGCGGGGAGCAGTTCTTC

v_gene: TRBV7-8
d_gene: NA
j_gene: TRBJ1-2
abundance: NA
len: 13
CDR3aa: CASSPDRNYGYTF
CDR3nt: TGTGCCAGCAGCCCTGACAGGAACTATGGCTACACCTTC

v_gene: TRBV29-1
d_gene: TRBD1
j_gene: TRBJ1-4
abundance: few
len: 14
CDR3aa: CSVEGQGFGEKLFF
CDR3nt: TGCAGCGTTGAGGGACAGGGGTTTGGCGAAAAACTGTTTTTT

v_gene: TRBV3-1/TRBV3-2
d_gene: TRBD2
j_gene: TRBJ2-3
abundance: NA
len: 16
CDR3aa: CASSQGTSGRTDTQYF
CDR3nt: TGTGCCAGCAGCCAGGGGACTAGCGGGAGGACAGATACGCAGTATTTT

v_gene: TRBV4-2
d_gene: NA
j_gene: TRBJ1-2
abundance: NA
len: 16
CDR3aa: CASSQVGDNQRHGYTF
CDR3nt: TGTGCCAGCAGCCAAGTGGGGGACAACCAAAGGCATGGCTACACCTTC

v_gene: TRBV7-9
d_gene: TRBD2
j_gene: TRBJ2-1
abundance: NA
len: 13
CDR3aa: CASSPGGPNEQFF
CDR3nt: TGTGCCAGCAGCCCGGGGGGGCCTAATGAGCAGTTCTTC

v_gene: TRBV5-5
d_gene: TRBD1
j_gene: TRBJ1-2
abundance: NA
len: 15
CDR3aa: CASSLGGQGLYGYTF
CDR3nt: TGTGCCAGCAGCTTGGGGGGACAGGGGCTCTATGGCTACACCTTC

v_gene: TRBV2
d_gene: NA
j_gene: TRBJ1-1
abundance: NA
len: 17
CDR3aa: CASSGDFLGRDNTEAFF
CDR3nt: TGTGCCAGCAGTGGAGATTTCCTTGGACGGGATAACACTGAAGCTTTCTTT

v_gene: TRBV7-7
d_gene: TRBD2
j_gene: TRBJ2-3
abundance: NA
len: 15
CDR3aa: CASSLGTSFSDTQYF
CDR3nt: TGTGCTAGCAGCTTAGGGACTAGCTTTTCAGATACGCAGTATTTT

v_gene: TRBV2
d_gene: NA
j_gene: TRBJ1-2
abundance: NA
len: 15
CDR3aa: CASSDLQQSPRGYTF
CDR3nt: TGTGCCAGCAGTGACCTCCAACAGTCCCCTCGGGGCTACACCTTC

v_gene: TRBV6-5
d_gene: TRBD1
j_gene: TRBJ1-1
abundance: NA
len: 15
CDR3aa: CASRPRTGKFSEAFF
CDR3nt: TGTGCCAGCAGACCCCGGACAGGAAAATTCTCTGAAGCTTTCTTT

v_gene: TRBV6-5
d_gene: TRBD1
j_gene: TRBJ2-2
abundance: NA
len: 15
CDR3aa: CASRSGQGATGELFF
CDR3nt: TGTGCCAGCAGGTCGGGACAGGGGGCCACCGGGGAGCTGTTTTTT

v_gene: TRBV7-2
d_gene: NA
j_gene: TRBJ1-1
abundance: NA
len: 14
CDR3aa: CASSSGLLNTEAFF
CDR3nt: TGTGCCAGCAGCTCGGGACTCCTGAACACTGAAGCTTTCTTT

v_gene: TRBV10-1
d_gene: NA
j_gene: TRBJ2-3
abundance: once
len: 15
CDR3aa: CASSETNSHSDTQYF
CDR3nt: TGCGCCAGCAGTGAGACTAACTCTCATTCAGATACGCAGTATTTT

v_gene: TRBV3-1/TRBV3-2
d_gene: NA
j_gene: TRBJ2-1
abundance: NA
len: 14
CDR3aa: CASSQEGLLNEQFF
CDR3nt: TGTGCCAGCAGCCAAGAAGGACTCTTGAATGAGCAGTTCTTC

v_gene: TRBV19
d_gene: NA
j_gene: TRBJ2-1
abundance: once
len: 15
CDR3aa: CASSIERVSYNEQFF
CDR3nt: TGTGCCAGTAGTATAGAACGGGTATCCTACAATGAGCAGTTCTTC

v_gene: TRBV9
d_gene: TRBD1
j_gene: TRBJ2-4
abundance: NA
len: 18
CDR3aa: CASSALRTGEGAKNIQYF
CDR3nt: TGTGCCAGCAGCGCCCTGAGGACAGGGGAGGGGGCCAAAAACATTCAGTACTTC

v_gene: TRBV7-3
d_gene: NA
j_gene: TRBJ2-1
abundance: NA
len: 15
CDR3aa: CASSSGSSPLNEQFF
CDR3nt: TGTGCCAGCAGCTCAGGCTCCTCCCCTCTCAATGAGCAGTTCTTC

v_gene: TRBV10-1
d_gene: NA
j_gene: TRBJ1-1
abundance: NA
len: 12
CDR3aa: CASRGDRTEAFF
CDR3nt: TGCGCCAGCAGGGGTGACAGGACTGAAGCTTTCTTT

v_gene: TRBV29-1
d_gene: TRBD1
j_gene: TRBJ1-6
abundance: once
len: 15
CDR3aa: CSVQQGASYNSPLHF
CDR3nt: TGCAGCGTCCAACAGGGGGCATCCTATAATTCACCCCTCCACTTT

v_gene: TRBV19
d_gene: NA
j_gene: TRBJ2-5
abundance: NA
len: 17
CDR3aa: CASSITPGLALQETQYF
CDR3nt: TGTGCCAGTAGTATCACCCCGGGACTCGCCCTTCAAGAGACCCAGTACTTC

v_gene: TRBV12-3/TRBV12-4
d_gene: NA
j_gene: TRBJ1-3
abundance: once
len: 13
CDR3aa: CASTLFSGNTIYF
CDR3nt: TGTGCCAGCACCCTCTTCTCTGGAAACACCATATATTTT

v_gene: TRBV12-3/TRBV12-4
d_gene: TRBD1
j_gene: TRBJ1-5
abundance: NA
len: 13
CDR3aa: CASSSGQGVAQHF
CDR3nt: TGTGCCAGCAGCTCTGGACAGGGAGTAGCCCAGCATTTT

v_gene: TRBV7-8
d_gene: TRBD2
j_gene: TRBJ2-7
abundance: NA
len: 14
CDR3aa: CASSPPSGTYEQYF
CDR3nt: TGTGCCAGCAGCCCCCCTAGCGGAACCTACGAGCAGTACTTC

v_gene: TRBV7-8
d_gene: NA
j_gene: TRBJ1-4
abundance: NA
len: 15
CDR3aa: CASSPHRLLNEKLFF
CDR3nt: TGTGCCAGCAGCCCCCACAGGCTACTTAATGAAAAACTGTTTTTT

v_gene: TRBV7-2
d_gene: TRBD1
j_gene: TRBJ1-6
abundance: once
len: 15
CDR3aa: CASSAPTGGNSPLHF
CDR3nt: TGTGCCAGCAGCGCGCCGACAGGGGGTAATTCACCCCTCCACTTT

v_gene: TRBV5-8
d_gene: NA
j_gene: TRBJ2-1
abundance: NA
len: 14
CDR3aa: CASIPRNFGNEQFF
CDR3nt: TGTGCCAGCATCCCCAGGAACTTCGGCAATGAGCAGTTCTTC

v_gene: TRBV3-1/TRBV3-2
d_gene: TRBD1
j_gene: TRBJ1-6
abundance: NA
len: 15
CDR3aa: CASSQESRGLSPLHF
CDR3nt: TGTGCCAGCAGCCAAGAATCTAGGGGGCTGTCACCCCTCCACTTT

v_gene: TRBV3-1/TRBV3-2
d_gene: TRBD2
j_gene: TRBJ2-7
abundance: NA
len: 15
CDR3aa: CASSQSSGRGSEQYF
CDR3nt: TGTGCCAGCAGCCAGAGTAGCGGGAGGGGCTCCGAGCAGTACTTC

v_gene: TRBV7-6
d_gene: NA
j_gene: TRBJ1-5
abundance: NA
len: 12
CDR3aa: CASSFGNQPQHF
CDR3nt: TGTGCCAGCAGCTTCGGCAATCAGCCCCAGCATTTT

v_gene: TRBV30
d_gene: TRBD2
j_gene: TRBJ2-1
abundance: NA
len: 15
CDR3aa: CACETGLAGYQEQFF
CDR3nt: TGTGCCTGCGAAACGGGACTAGCGGGGTATCAGGAGCAGTTCTTC

v_gene: TRBV6-5
d_gene: TRBD1
j_gene: TRBJ1-6
abundance: NA
len: 14
CDR3aa: CASTMDRGLSPLHF
CDR3nt: TGTGCCAGCACCATGGACAGGGGACTCTCACCCCTCCACTTT

v_gene: TRBV7-2
d_gene: TRBD2
j_gene: TRBJ2-1
abundance: NA
len: 17
CDR3aa: CASRRYRTSGSYNEQFF
CDR3nt: TGTGCCAGCAGACGCTACAGGACTAGCGGAAGCTACAATGAGCAGTTCTTC

v_gene: TRBV27
d_gene: TRBD2
j_gene: TRBJ2-7
abundance: NA
len: 20
CDR3aa: CASSSPTGTSGRSYSYEQYF
CDR3nt: TGTGCCAGCAGTTCACCCACCGGGACTAGCGGGAGGTCCTACTCCTACGAGCAGTACTTC

v_gene: TRBV6-5
d_gene: NA
j_gene: TRBJ1-6
abundance: NA
len: 14
CDR3aa: CASSTYRDNSPLHF
CDR3nt: TGTGCCAGCAGTACGTACAGGGATAATTCACCCCTCCACTTT

v_gene: TRBV9
d_gene: NA
j_gene: TRBJ1-6
abundance: NA
len: 15
CDR3aa: CASSVETGANSPLHF
CDR3nt: TGTGCCAGCAGCGTAGAGACAGGTGCTAATTCACCCCTCCACTTT

v_gene: TRBV30
d_gene: TRBD1
j_gene: TRBJ1-2
abundance: NA
len: 14
CDR3aa: CAWSVPGQGSGYTF
CDR3nt: TGTGCCTGGAGTGTCCCCGGACAGGGAAGTGGCTACACCTTC

v_gene: TRBV5-1
d_gene: NA
j_gene: TRBJ1-2
abundance: NA
len: 15
CDR3aa: CASSTGLTPSGGYTF
CDR3nt: TGCGCCAGCTCTACAGGGCTTACCCCCTCGGGGGGCTACACCTTC

v_gene: TRBV16
d_gene: TRBD2
j_gene: TRBJ2-7
abundance: NA
len: 16
CDR3aa: CASSQGFLAAAYEQYF
CDR3nt: TGTGCCAGCAGCCAGGGGTTCCTAGCGGCTGCCTACGAGCAGTACTTC

v_gene: TRBV5-8
d_gene: NA
j_gene: TRBJ1-2
abundance: NA
len: 13
CDR3aa: CASGPSGDYGYTF
CDR3nt: TGTGCCAGCGGACCATCAGGGGACTATGGCTACACCTTC

v_gene: TRBV18
d_gene: NA
j_gene: TRBJ1-6
abundance: NA
len: 16
CDR3aa: CASSPIPSSYNSPLHF
CDR3nt: TGTGCCAGCTCACCAATCCCGAGCTCCTATAATTCACCCCTCCACTTT

v_gene: TRBV19
d_gene: TRBD1
j_gene: TRBJ2-1
abundance: NA
len: 16
CDR3aa: CASSIGRTGGKNEQFF
CDR3nt: TGTGCCAGTAGCATCGGCAGGACAGGGGGCAAGAATGAGCAGTTCTTC

v_gene: TRBV28
d_gene: NA
j_gene: TRBJ2-7
abundance: NA
len: 12
CDR3aa: CASRDTSYEQYF
CDR3nt: TGTGCCTCCCGGGACACCTCCTACGAGCAGTACTTC

v_gene: TRBV3-1/TRBV3-2
d_gene: NA
j_gene: TRBJ2-3
abundance: NA
len: 18
CDR3aa: CASSQDPQRGYSTDTQYF
CDR3nt: TGTGCCAGCAGCCAAGATCCCCAGCGCGGGTACAGCACAGATACGCAGTATTTT

v_gene: TRBV2
d_gene: NA
j_gene: TRBJ2-7
abundance: few
len: 15
CDR3aa: CASKRGPLLSYEQYF
CDR3nt: TGTGCCTCGAAGAGAGGGCCTCTTCTATCCTACGAGCAGTACTTC

v_gene: TRBV18
d_gene: TRBD1
j_gene: TRBJ1-1
abundance: NA
len: 15
CDR3aa: CASSPQGALNTEAFF
CDR3nt: TGTGCCAGCTCACCACAGGGGGCGCTTAACACTGAAGCTTTCTTT

v_gene: TRBV18
d_gene: TRBD1
j_gene: TRBJ2-7
abundance: NA
len: 15
CDR3aa: CASSQIGQGSYEQYF
CDR3nt: TGTGCCAGCTCACAGATCGGACAGGGCTCCTACGAGCAGTACTTC

v_gene: TRBV2
d_gene: NA
j_gene: TRBJ2-5
abundance: once
len: 16
CDR3aa: CASSEMRTGSRETQYF
CDR3nt: TGTGCCAGCAGTGAGATGAGAACAGGGAGTCGGGAGACCCAGTACTTC

v_gene: TRBV5-4
d_gene: TRBD1
j_gene: TRBJ1-5
abundance: NA
len: 15
CDR3aa: CASSQDRGIGQPQHF
CDR3nt: TGTGCCAGCAGTCAGGACAGGGGTATTGGACAGCCCCAGCATTTT

v_gene: TRBV2
d_gene: NA
j_gene: TRBJ1-3
abundance: NA
len: 13
CDR3aa: CASSQGERNTIYF
CDR3nt: TGTGCCAGCAGCCAGGGCGAGAGAAACACCATATATTTT

v_gene: TRBV28
d_gene: NA
j_gene: TRBJ1-5
abundance: NA
len: 16
CDR3aa: CASSLFRGAYNQPQHF
CDR3nt: TGTGCCAGCAGTTTATTTCGTGGGGCCTATAATCAGCCCCAGCATTTT